The clone carrying this T cell receptor (beta chain) was seen ten or more times. Its matching antigen is unknown. These data originate in a study of T cells in Graves' hyperthyroidism and ophthalmopathy. Disease duration under 2 months; hyperthyroidism patients were aged 18 to 65. Researchers barred patients who had uncontrolled infection, other autoimmune disease, pregnancy or lactation. TCR beta CDR3 region amplification was performed from RNA transcripts. RT-PCR in the first round (using the HTBI primer set) targeted the TCR CDR3. TCRdb analysed the multiplex PCR reads with MiXCR anew, one entry per CDR3 protein. Counted here are 350,000 to 400,000 distinct CDR3 sequences, about 15% occurring once; the ten biggest clones make up around a third. General study findings and limits: From stable hyperthyroidism, ophthalmopathy was separated by a 13 V-J model. The blood repertoire included most of the expanded thyroid clonotypes above 0.001.

The CDR3 has 14 residues. In germline, CDR1 is MDHEN, CDR2 SYDVKM. V lost 2 bases, J lost 6 bases, and 12 bases lay in between. The receptor was derived from a woman in her twenties or thirties with Graves' hyperthyroidism. Sequenced: blood. This chain links TRBV28 with TRBJ2-3; TRBD1 might be the D (5 bases). The CDR3 sequence is CASSLMADSDTQYF. DNA for the CDR3: TGTGCCAGCAGTTTAATGGCCGACAGTGATACGCAGTATTTT.